A selection of T cell receptor beta chains follows, all from one sample in a study of cytotoxic CD8 clonotypes in ibrutinib-treated CLL. Sequenced by immunoSEQ multiplex PCR; TCRdb stores in-frame clones only, minus some. The table lists around 310,000 clones, around four fifths of them singletons. Sequenced here: PBMCs, sampled before ibrutinib treatment. Every receptor here comes from a human donor with chronic lymphocytic leukemia. The CDR3 runs from the conserved cysteine through the conserved F or W. The order of the fields is CDR3 protein, CDR3 DNA, clone size, CDR3 length, J gene, D gene, V gene. The D gene is left open where the match is weak. Not all rows give a size; the values are once, few, many and, for expanded clones, a class.

CDR3aa: CASSSPRQGPNYGYTF; CDR3nt: TGTGCCAGCAGTTCCCCGAGACAGGGCCCTAACTATGGCTACACCTTC; abundance: -; len: 16; j_gene: TRBJ1-2; d_gene: TRBD1; v_gene: TRBV6-5
CDR3aa: CASSPSGRGVETQYF; CDR3nt: TGTGCCAGCTCACCCTCAGGGAGAGGAGTCGAGACCCAGTACTTC; abundance: -; len: 15; j_gene: TRBJ2-5; d_gene: -; v_gene: TRBV18
CDR3aa: CASSETGWGTIYF; CDR3nt: TGTGCCAGCAGTGAGACAGGGTGGGGCACCATATATTTT; abundance: -; len: 13; j_gene: TRBJ1-3; d_gene: TRBD1; v_gene: TRBV2
CDR3aa: CASTGTSGRGGEQYF; CDR3nt: TGTGCCAGCACCGGGACTAGCGGGAGGGGCGGCGAGCAGTACTTC; abundance: -; len: 15; j_gene: TRBJ2-7; d_gene: TRBD2; v_gene: TRBV28
CDR3aa: CASSGFLRDSAYEQYF; CDR3nt: TGTGCCAGCAGTGGCTTCCTCCGGGACAGTGCCTACGAGCAGTACTTC; abundance: -; len: 16; j_gene: TRBJ2-7; d_gene: TRBD1; v_gene: TRBV25-1
CDR3aa: CASSYSIYEQYF; CDR3nt: TGTGCCAGCAGTTACTCAATTTACGAGCAGTACTTC; abundance: -; len: 12; j_gene: TRBJ2-7; d_gene: -; v_gene: TRBV6-6
CDR3aa: CASSLELAGVDTQYF; CDR3nt: TGTGCCAGCAGCTTAGAACTAGCGGGAGTAGATACGCAGTATTTT; abundance: -; len: 15; j_gene: TRBJ2-3; d_gene: TRBD2; v_gene: TRBV7-8
CDR3aa: CASRDGTARGRKTQYF; CDR3nt: TGCGCCAGCAGGGATGGAACGGCCAGGGGGCGAAAGACCCAGTACTTC; abundance: once; len: 16; j_gene: TRBJ2-5; d_gene: TRBD1; v_gene: TRBV5-1
CDR3aa: CAPKLAENSYGYTF; CDR3nt: TGTGCCCCAAAACTTGCTGAAAACAGCTATGGCTACACCTTC; abundance: -; len: 14; j_gene: TRBJ1-2; d_gene: -; v_gene: TRBV25-1
CDR3aa: CASSPGGPGETQYF; CDR3nt: TGTGCCAGCAGTCCCGGAGGCCCGGGGGAGACCCAGTACTTC; abundance: -; len: 14; j_gene: TRBJ2-5; d_gene: -; v_gene: TRBV4-2
CDR3aa: CASRADSYNEQFF; CDR3nt: TGTGCCAGCAGGGCTGACTCCTACAATGAGCAGTTCTTC; abundance: few; len: 13; j_gene: TRBJ2-1; d_gene: -; v_gene: TRBV6-1
CDR3aa: CASSYGTSGHNEQFF; CDR3nt: TGTGCCAGCAGCTACGGGACTAGCGGGCACAATGAGCAGTTCTTC; abundance: -; len: 15; j_gene: TRBJ2-1; d_gene: TRBD2; v_gene: TRBV7-6
CDR3aa: CAWGTGGAEAFF; CDR3nt: TGTGCCTGGGGGACAGGGGGCGCGGAAGCTTTCTTT; abundance: -; len: 12; j_gene: TRBJ1-1; d_gene: TRBD1; v_gene: TRBV30
CDR3aa: CASSGAGYNEQFF; CDR3nt: TGTGCCAGCAGCGGGGCAGGGTACAATGAGCAGTTCTTC; abundance: -; len: 13; j_gene: TRBJ2-1; d_gene: -; v_gene: TRBV5-4
CDR3aa: CASSLAAGVAGDEQFF; CDR3nt: TGTGCTAGCAGCTTAGCCGCCGGGGTAGCGGGAGATGAGCAGTTCTTC; abundance: -; len: 16; j_gene: TRBJ2-1; d_gene: TRBD2; v_gene: TRBV7-7
CDR3aa: CASSPYGQGGLGKLFF; CDR3nt: TGTGCCAGCAGTCCCTACGGACAGGGAGGCTTAGGAAAACTGTTTTTT; abundance: few; len: 16; j_gene: TRBJ1-4; d_gene: TRBD1; v_gene: TRBV28
CDR3aa: CASSSRTSGSHYEQYF; CDR3nt: TGTGCCAGCAGCTCACGGACTAGCGGGAGTCATTACGAGCAGTACTTC; abundance: -; len: 16; j_gene: TRBJ2-7; d_gene: TRBD2; v_gene: TRBV5-6
CDR3aa: CASSAGTGASYEQYF; CDR3nt: TGTGCCAGCAGCGCGGGGACAGGCGCCTCCTACGAGCAGTACTTC; abundance: -; len: 15; j_gene: TRBJ2-7; d_gene: TRBD1; v_gene: TRBV11-2
CDR3aa: CSVEDPFYGYTF; CDR3nt: TGCAGCGTTGAAGATCCCTTCTATGGCTACACCTTC; abundance: few; len: 12; j_gene: TRBJ1-2; d_gene: -; v_gene: TRBV29-1
CDR3aa: CASSLPYSLNEQFF; CDR3nt: TGTGCCAGCAGCTTGCCGTATTCGCTCAATGAGCAGTTCTTC; abundance: -; len: 14; j_gene: TRBJ2-1; d_gene: -; v_gene: TRBV7-2
CDR3aa: CASIGRLYYGYTF; CDR3nt: TGTGCCAGCATTGGCAGACTCTACTATGGCTACACCTTC; abundance: -; len: 13; j_gene: TRBJ1-2; d_gene: -; v_gene: TRBV2
CDR3aa: CASTPGSSYEQYF; CDR3nt: TGTGCCAGCACCCCCGGGTCGTCCTACGAGCAGTACTTC; abundance: few; len: 13; j_gene: TRBJ2-7; d_gene: -; v_gene: TRBV6-5
CDR3aa: CASSQLPTDTQYF; CDR3nt: TGTGCCAGCAGCCAATTGCCCACAGATACGCAGTATTTT; abundance: -; len: 13; j_gene: TRBJ2-3; d_gene: -; v_gene: TRBV4-2
CDR3aa: CASSSQPTSTDTQYF; CDR3nt: TGCGCCAGCAGCTCTCAGCCTACTAGCACAGATACGCAGTATTTT; abundance: -; len: 15; j_gene: TRBJ2-3; d_gene: -; v_gene: TRBV5-1
CDR3aa: CASSYQGGNQPQHF; CDR3nt: TGCGCCAGCAGCTATCAGGGGGGCAATCAGCCCCAGCATTTT; abundance: -; len: 14; j_gene: TRBJ1-5; d_gene: TRBD1; v_gene: TRBV5-1
CDR3aa: CASSYNSYEQYF; CDR3nt: TGTGCCAGCAGTTACAATTCCTACGAGCAGTACTTC; abundance: few; len: 12; j_gene: TRBJ2-7; d_gene: -; v_gene: TRBV2
CDR3aa: CASTQWGVINEKLFF; CDR3nt: TGTGCCAGCACCCAATGGGGGGTGATTAATGAAAAACTGTTTTTT; abundance: -; len: 15; j_gene: TRBJ1-4; d_gene: -; v_gene: TRBV5-6
CDR3aa: CASTWRGGPANYGYTF; CDR3nt: TGTGCCAGCACCTGGAGGGGGGGGCCAGCTAACTATGGCTACACCTTC; abundance: -; len: 16; j_gene: TRBJ1-2; d_gene: -; v_gene: TRBV5-6
CDR3aa: CASSPALQETQYF; CDR3nt: TGTGCCAGCTCACCAGCCCTTCAAGAGACCCAGTACTTC; abundance: -; len: 13; j_gene: TRBJ2-5; d_gene: -; v_gene: TRBV18
CDR3aa: CASSSDRGSTDTQYF; CDR3nt: TGTGCCAGCAGTTCGGACAGGGGATCTACAGATACGCAGTATTTT; abundance: -; len: 15; j_gene: TRBJ2-3; d_gene: TRBD1; v_gene: TRBV27
CDR3aa: CASSLAGQSYEQYF; CDR3nt: TGCGCCAGCAGCTTGGCCGGGCAATCCTACGAGCAGTACTTC; abundance: -; len: 14; j_gene: TRBJ2-7; d_gene: -; v_gene: TRBV5-1
CDR3aa: CASSTRRGGIGNQPQHF; CDR3nt: TGTGCCAGCTCAACGAGACGGGGAGGGATTGGCAATCAGCCCCAGCATTTT; abundance: few; len: 17; j_gene: TRBJ1-5; d_gene: -; v_gene: TRBV27
CDR3aa: CASSQVLLAGAVSKNIQYF; CDR3nt: TGCGCCAGCAGCCAAGTGTTGCTAGCGGGAGCGGTATCCAAAAACATTCAGTACTTC; abundance: once; len: 19; j_gene: TRBJ2-4; d_gene: TRBD2; v_gene: TRBV4-3
CDR3aa: CAISDSPGTRGEKLFF; CDR3nt: TGTGCCATCAGTGACAGCCCGGGGACCCGTGGGGAAAAACTGTTTTTT; abundance: -; len: 16; j_gene: TRBJ1-4; d_gene: -; v_gene: TRBV10-3
CDR3aa: CASSEAGTGGYEQYF; CDR3nt: TGCGCCAGCAGTGAAGCCGGGACAGGGGGCTACGAGCAGTACTTC; abundance: -; len: 15; j_gene: TRBJ2-7; d_gene: TRBD1; v_gene: TRBV10-1
CDR3aa: CASSPSPATEETQYF; CDR3nt: TGTGCCAGCTCACCATCCCCGGCGACGGAAGAGACCCAGTACTTC; abundance: -; len: 15; j_gene: TRBJ2-5; d_gene: -; v_gene: TRBV18
CDR3aa: CASTTSGAYNTIYF; CDR3nt: TGTGCCAGCACCACGTCCGGGGCCTATAACACCATATATTTT; abundance: -; len: 14; j_gene: TRBJ1-3; d_gene: -; v_gene: TRBV5-6
CDR3aa: CASSLYGQGYQPQHF; CDR3nt: TGCGCCAGCAGCTTGTATGGACAGGGGTATCAGCCCCAGCATTTT; abundance: -; len: 15; j_gene: TRBJ1-5; d_gene: TRBD1; v_gene: TRBV5-1
CDR3aa: CASSLGTDTYEQYF; CDR3nt: TGTGCCAGCAGCTTAGGGACTGACACCTACGAGCAGTACTTC; abundance: -; len: 14; j_gene: TRBJ2-7; d_gene: -; v_gene: TRBV11-1
CDR3aa: CASSSWGGLSEAFF; CDR3nt: TGTGCCAGCAGCTCGTGGGGGGGTCTGTCTGAAGCTTTCTTT; abundance: -; len: 14; j_gene: TRBJ1-1; d_gene: -; v_gene: TRBV11-2
CDR3aa: CASSTNRGSETQYF; CDR3nt: TGCGCCAGCAGTACCAACAGGGGTTCAGAGACCCAGTACTTC; abundance: -; len: 14; j_gene: TRBJ2-5; d_gene: TRBD1; v_gene: TRBV10-1
CDR3aa: CAIRDRSDTEAFF; CDR3nt: TGTGCCATCAGGGACAGATCGGACACTGAAGCTTTCTTT; abundance: once; len: 13; j_gene: TRBJ1-1; d_gene: -; v_gene: TRBV10-3
CDR3aa: CASREDRINYEQYF; CDR3nt: TGCGCCAGCAGAGAGGACAGAATTAACTACGAGCAGTACTTC; abundance: -; len: 14; j_gene: TRBJ2-7; d_gene: -; v_gene: TRBV5-1
CDR3aa: CASRPGPGRTEAFF; CDR3nt: TGTGCCAGTCGACCGGGGCCGGGAAGGACTGAAGCTTTCTTT; abundance: once; len: 14; j_gene: TRBJ1-1; d_gene: -; v_gene: TRBV18
CDR3aa: CASSYTGEGGELFF; CDR3nt: TGTGCCAGCAGTTACACAGGGGAGGGCGGGGAGCTGTTTTTT; abundance: -; len: 14; j_gene: TRBJ2-2; d_gene: -; v_gene: TRBV2
CDR3aa: CASSYEGNYGYTF; CDR3nt: TGTGCCAGCAGCTACGAGGGTAACTATGGCTACACCTTC; abundance: -; len: 13; j_gene: TRBJ1-2; d_gene: -; v_gene: TRBV11-2
CDR3aa: CASSERPSGYTDTQYF; CDR3nt: TGTGCCAGCAGTGAACGGCCTAGCGGGTACACAGATACGCAGTATTTT; abundance: -; len: 16; j_gene: TRBJ2-3; d_gene: TRBD2; v_gene: TRBV6-1
CDR3aa: CASSRDRVTYEQYF; CDR3nt: TGTGCCAGCAGCCGAGACAGGGTTACCTACGAGCAGTACTTC; abundance: -; len: 14; j_gene: TRBJ2-7; d_gene: TRBD1; v_gene: TRBV11-2